A single sample gave rise to the 6 T cell receptor beta chains below, sequenced in a study of blood T cell repertoires in COVID-19. Assay used: immunoSEQ multiplex PCR; TCRdb lists only in-frame clones, some missing. The repertoire consists of more than 110,000 clones, with over 80% occurring once and the leading ten covering approximately 10%. Sequenced: peripheral blood. The receptors stem from a woman of 80 years or more with acute or convalescent COVID-19.

The chain is built from TRBV2 and TRBJ2-1; D possibly corresponds to TRBD1 (5 bases). CDR1 is SNHLY, CDR2 FYNNEI, per germline. Trimming removed 2 bases from V and 14 bases from J, with 16 bases in between. The length of the CDR3 is 13 residues. The CDR3 DNA sequence: TGTGCCAGCAGTGAACAGGGTATGAGGAGAAAGTTCTTC. It codes for CASSEQGMRRKFF.

Only one count was recorded for this clone. The J gene is TRBJ1-2, the V gene TRBV7-2; D unclear. Germline V gene lookup returns CDR1 SGHTA and CDR2 FQGNSA. This CDR3 is built from 15 residues. Trimming cost V 1 base and J 6 bases, with 15 bases left between them. The CDR3 reads CASSLVGSLSNGYTF. The CDR3 DNA reads TGTGCCAGCAGCTTAGTTGGTAGCCTGTCTAATGGCTACACCTTC.

V usage is TRBV9 and J usage is TRBJ1-2, with TRBD1 identical over 7 bases. With V trimmed by 1 base and J by 6 bases, 6 bases remained unmatched. Per germline, CDR1 SGDLS and CDR2 YYNGEE. The CDR3 loop spans 14 amino acids. The CDR3 spells CASSVQGGSNGYTF. CDR3 DNA: TGTGCCAGCAGCGTACAGGGGGGTTCTAATGGCTACACCTTC. Drawing the rest from reference TRBV9 and TRBJ1-2, the complete variable domain is DSGVTQTPKHLITATGQRVTLRCSPRSGDLSVYWYQQSLDQGLQFLIQYYNGEERAKGNILERFSAQQFPDLHSELNLSSLELGDSALYFCASSVQGGSNGYTFGSGTRLTVV.

The chain has TRBV5-1 and TRBJ2-7; 9 bases are a match to TRBD1. The germline V gene has CDR1 SGHRS and CDR2 YFSETQ. The CDR3 extends over 17 amino acids. V trimming: 4 bases; J trimming: 5 bases; junction bases outside the gene matches: 16. CDR3 protein: CASSPWGRTGEVHEQYF. Here the CDR3 DNA reads TGCGCCAGCAGCCCCTGGGGGAGGACAGGGGAAGTCCACGAGCAGTACTTC.

The J gene is TRBJ1-2, the V gene TRBV30, with D uncertain. Trimming pared 2 bases from V and 4 bases from J, leaving 14 bases between. CDR1 is GTSNPN, CDR2 SVGIG, per germline (reference sequence). This CDR3 is 14 amino acids long. The CDR3 bases are TGTGCCTGGAGTTACTGGTCCGCCACCTATGGCTACACCTTC. It translates to CAWSYWSATYGYTF.

This clone was found a few times. The CDR3 DNA sequence: TGTGCCAGCAGCTTAGGCCCTAGGACAGGCTCGAGAAACACCATATATTTT. Translated: CASSLGPRTGSRNTIYF. The V gene is TRBV5-6, the J gene TRBJ1-3; 7 bases align to TRBD1. CDR1 and CDR2 (germline): SGHDT, YYEEEE. V was pared by 2 bases and J by 5 bases, with 13 bases of the junction left unmatched. The length of the CDR3 is 17 residues. Variable domain in full (rest from reference TRBV5-6 and TRBJ1-3): DAGVTQSPTHLIKTRGQQVTLRCSPKSGHDTVSWYQQALGQGPQFIFQYYEEEERQRGNFPDRFSGHQFPNYSSELNVNALLLGDSALYLCASSLGPRTGSRNTIYFGEGSWLTVV.